This T cell receptor beta chain emerged from a study of Graves' ophthalmopathy and Graves' hyperthyroidism. CDR1 and CDR2 from the germline V gene are DFQATT and SNEGSKA (reference sequence). Trimming took off 1 base at V and 0 bases at J, with 10 bases between the two ends. The CDR3 runs to 14 residues. Researchers took RNA transcripts and amplified TCR beta CDR3 regions from them. HTBI-primed first-round RT-PCR preceded second-round multiplex PCR. TCRdb re-called the multiplex PCR reads with MiXCR, one entry per CDR3 protein. The table records almost 750,000 distinct CDR3 sequences, 40% of them present only once. No donor had other autoimmune disease, uncontrolled infection, pregnancy or lactation.

The receptor was derived from an adult man with Graves' ophthalmopathy. Source material: peripheral blood. V usage is TRBV20-1 and J usage is TRBJ2-7; tentatively, D is TRBD1 (5 bases). CDR3 coding DNA: TGCAGTGCTAGAGGCCGACAGAGCTCCTACGAGCAGTACTTC. Its protein is CSARGRQSSYEQYF.